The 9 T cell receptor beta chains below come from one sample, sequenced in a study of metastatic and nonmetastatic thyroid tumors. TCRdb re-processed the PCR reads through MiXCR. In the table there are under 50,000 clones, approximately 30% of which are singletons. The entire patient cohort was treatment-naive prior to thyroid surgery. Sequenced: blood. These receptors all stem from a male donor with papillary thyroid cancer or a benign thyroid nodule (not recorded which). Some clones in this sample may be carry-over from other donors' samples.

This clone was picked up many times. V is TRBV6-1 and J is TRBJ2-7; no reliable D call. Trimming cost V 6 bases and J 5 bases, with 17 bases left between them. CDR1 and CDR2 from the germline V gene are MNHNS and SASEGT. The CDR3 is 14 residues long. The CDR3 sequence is CASRDLEKRNEQYF. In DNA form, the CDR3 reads TGTGCCAGCAGGGACCTTGAGAAGAGGAACGAGCAGTACTTC.

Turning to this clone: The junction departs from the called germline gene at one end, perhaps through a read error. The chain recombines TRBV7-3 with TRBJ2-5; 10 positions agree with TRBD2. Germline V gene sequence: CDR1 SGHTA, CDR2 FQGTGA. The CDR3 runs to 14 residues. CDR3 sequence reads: CASNPLAGVETQYF. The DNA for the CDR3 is TGTGCTAGCAACCCCCTAGCGGGAGTAGAGACCCAGTACTTC.

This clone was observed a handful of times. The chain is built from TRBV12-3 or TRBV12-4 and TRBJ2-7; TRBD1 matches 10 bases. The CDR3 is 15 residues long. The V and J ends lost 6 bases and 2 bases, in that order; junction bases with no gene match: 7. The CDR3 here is CASSPWDRGTYEQYF. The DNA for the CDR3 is TGTGCCAGCAGCCCCTGGGACAGGGGAACCTACGAGCAGTACTTC.

CDR3: CASTPGGWIHEQYF. As DNA, the CDR3 is TGTGCCAGCACCCCAGGGGGATGGATCCACGAGCAGTACTTC. The V call is TRBV6-2 or TRBV6-3, the J call TRBJ2-7; 7 bases agree with TRBD1. Germline V gene sequence: CDR1 MNHEY, CDR2 SVGEGT. The J segment lost 5 bases and the V segment lost 7 bases, leaving 11 bases of the junction unmatched. The CDR3 runs 14 residues.

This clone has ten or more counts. CDR3 sequence: CASSPSEQGYGYTF. The DNA for the CDR3 is TGTGCCAGCTCACCATCGGAACAAGGCTATGGCTACACCTTC. The chain uses TRBV18 and TRBJ1-2; D gene unclear. This CDR3 spans 14 amino acids. CDR1 KGHSH and CDR2 LQKENI come from the germline V gene. V was cut by 2 bases and J by 4 bases, with 11 bases left in between.

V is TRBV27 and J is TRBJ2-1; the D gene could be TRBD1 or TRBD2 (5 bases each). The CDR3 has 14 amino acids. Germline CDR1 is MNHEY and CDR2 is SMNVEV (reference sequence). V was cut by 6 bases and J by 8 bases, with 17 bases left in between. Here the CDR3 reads CASSPGTPTHEQFF. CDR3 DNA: TGTGCCAGCAGCCCCGGGACCCCCACCCATGAGCAGTTCTTC.

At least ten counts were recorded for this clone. DNA of the CDR3: TGTGCCAGCAGCCGGACAGGGGCCGGCCTCTACATTCAGTACTTC. It encodes CASSRTGAGLYIQYF. The rearrangement uses TRBV6-1 and TRBJ2-4; 9 nucleotides match TRBD1. The CDR3 extends over 15 amino acids. V shed 6 bases, J shed 8 bases, and the junction held 11 bases outside the gene matches. CDR1 is MNHNS and CDR2 is SASEGT in the germline V gene.

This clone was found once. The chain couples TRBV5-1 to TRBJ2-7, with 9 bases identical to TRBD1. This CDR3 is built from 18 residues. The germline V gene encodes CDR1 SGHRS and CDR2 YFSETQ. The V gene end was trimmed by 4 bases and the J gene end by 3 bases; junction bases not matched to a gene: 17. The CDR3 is CASSPGQGSGKGGYEQYF. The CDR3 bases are TGCGCCAGCAGCCCAGGACAGGGGTCCGGGAAGGGCGGCTACGAGCAGTACTTC.

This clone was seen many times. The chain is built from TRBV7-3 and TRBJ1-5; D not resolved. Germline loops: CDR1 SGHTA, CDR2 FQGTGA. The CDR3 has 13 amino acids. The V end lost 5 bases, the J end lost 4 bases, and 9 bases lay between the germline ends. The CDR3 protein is CASSETINQPQHF. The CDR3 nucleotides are TGTGCCAGCAGCGAGACGATTAATCAGCCCCAGCATTTT.